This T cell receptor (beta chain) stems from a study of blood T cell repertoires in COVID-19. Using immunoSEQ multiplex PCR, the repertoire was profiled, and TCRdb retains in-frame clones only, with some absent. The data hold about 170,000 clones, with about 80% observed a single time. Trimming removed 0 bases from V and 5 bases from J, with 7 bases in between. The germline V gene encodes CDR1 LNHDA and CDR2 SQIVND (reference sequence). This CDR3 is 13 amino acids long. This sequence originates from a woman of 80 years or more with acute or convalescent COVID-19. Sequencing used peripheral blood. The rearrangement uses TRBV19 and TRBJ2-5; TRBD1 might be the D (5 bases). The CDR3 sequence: CASSIDHRETQYF. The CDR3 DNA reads TGTGCCAGTAGTATAGACCACAGGGAGACCCAGTACTTC.